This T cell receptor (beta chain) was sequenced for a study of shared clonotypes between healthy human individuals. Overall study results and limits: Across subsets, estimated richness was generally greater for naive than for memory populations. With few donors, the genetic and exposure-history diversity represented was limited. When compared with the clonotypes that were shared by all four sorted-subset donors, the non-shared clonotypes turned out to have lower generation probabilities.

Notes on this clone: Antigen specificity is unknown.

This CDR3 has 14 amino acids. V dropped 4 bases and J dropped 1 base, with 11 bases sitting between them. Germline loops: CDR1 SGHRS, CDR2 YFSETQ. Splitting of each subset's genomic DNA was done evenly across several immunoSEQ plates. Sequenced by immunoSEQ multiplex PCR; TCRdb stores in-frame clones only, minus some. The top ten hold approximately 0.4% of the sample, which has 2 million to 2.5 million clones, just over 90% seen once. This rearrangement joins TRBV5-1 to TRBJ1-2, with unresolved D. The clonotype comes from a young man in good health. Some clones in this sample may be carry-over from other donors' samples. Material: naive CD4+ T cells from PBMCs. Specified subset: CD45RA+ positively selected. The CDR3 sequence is CASSEDPYNYGYTF. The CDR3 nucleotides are TGCGCCAGCAGCGAAGACCCATATAACTATGGCTACACCTTC. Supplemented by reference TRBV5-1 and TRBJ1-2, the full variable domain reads KAGVTQTPRYLIKTRGQQVTLSCSPISGHRSVSWYQQTPGQGLQFLFEYFSETQRNKGNFPGRFSGRQFSNSRSEMNVSTLELGDSALYLCASSEDPYNYGYTFGSGTRLTVV.